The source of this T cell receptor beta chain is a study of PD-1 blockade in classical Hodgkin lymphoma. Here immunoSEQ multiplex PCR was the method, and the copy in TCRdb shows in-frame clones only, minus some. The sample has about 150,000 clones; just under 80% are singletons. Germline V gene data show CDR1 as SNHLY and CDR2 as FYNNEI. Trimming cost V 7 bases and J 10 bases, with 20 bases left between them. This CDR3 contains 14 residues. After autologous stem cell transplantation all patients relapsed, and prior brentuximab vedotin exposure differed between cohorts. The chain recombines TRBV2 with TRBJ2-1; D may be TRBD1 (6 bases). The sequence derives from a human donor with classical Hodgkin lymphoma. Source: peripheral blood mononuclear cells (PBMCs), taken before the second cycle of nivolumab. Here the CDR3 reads CASIGSGAFSEQFF. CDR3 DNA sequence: TGTGCCAGCATCGGGTCAGGGGCCTTCAGCGAGCAGTTCTTC.